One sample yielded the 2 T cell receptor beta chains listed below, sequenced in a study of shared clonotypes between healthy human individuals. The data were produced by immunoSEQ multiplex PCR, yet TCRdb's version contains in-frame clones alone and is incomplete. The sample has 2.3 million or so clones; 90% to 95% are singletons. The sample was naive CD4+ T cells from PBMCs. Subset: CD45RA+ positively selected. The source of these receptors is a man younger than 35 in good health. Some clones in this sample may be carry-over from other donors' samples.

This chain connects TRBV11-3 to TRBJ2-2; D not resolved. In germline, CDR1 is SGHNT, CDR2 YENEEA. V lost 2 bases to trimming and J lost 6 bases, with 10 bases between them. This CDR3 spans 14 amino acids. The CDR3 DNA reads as TGTGCCAGCAGCTTAAGAACTCAACCCGGGGAGCTGTTTTTT. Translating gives CASSLRTQPGELFF.

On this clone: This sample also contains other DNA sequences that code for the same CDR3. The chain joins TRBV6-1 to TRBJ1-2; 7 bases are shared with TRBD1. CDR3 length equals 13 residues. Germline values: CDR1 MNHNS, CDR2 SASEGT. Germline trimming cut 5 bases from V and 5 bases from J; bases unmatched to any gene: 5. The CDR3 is CASSWDRGYGYTF. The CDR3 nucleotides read TGTGCCAGCAGTTGGGACAGAGGATATGGCTACACCTTC.